A selection of T cell receptor beta chains follows, all from one sample in a study of T cell repertoires in cytomegalovirus infection. TCRdb called the reads again in MiXCR, with one record for every CDR3 protein. The sample has approximately 500,000 distinct CDR3 sequences, around 27% seen once. Sequenced: PBMCs. The receptor set was obtained from a human donor in good health (CMV status not recorded). Some clones in this sample may be carry-over from other donors' samples. CDR3s include the opening cysteine and the closing phenylalanine or tryptophan. D genes are given only for firm matches. Expanded clones are given a class, and other clones once, few, many or no size at all.

D gene,V gene,J gene,clone size,CDR3 DNA,CDR3 protein
NA,TRBV28,TRBJ2-5,few,TGTGCCAGCAGGGATAGGACAGGGCGGGGGGAGACCCAGTACTTC,CASRDRTGRGETQYF
NA,TRBV7-9,TRBJ2-1,NA,TGTGCCAGCAGCTTAGATCCCTATAGCTCCTACAATGAGCAGTTCTTC,CASSLDPYSSYNEQFF
TRBD2,TRBV5-1,TRBJ2-3,few,TGCGCCAGCAGCCGGGGACTAGATGGAGATACGCAGTATTTT,CASSRGLDGDTQYF
NA,TRBV24-1,TRBJ1-1,NA,TGTGCCACCAGATCCTCGGGGGGCAGCCTGGAAGCTTTCTTT,CATRSSGGSLEAFF
NA,TRBV15,TRBJ2-6,NA,TGTGCCACCAGCAGAGATGTGGGGCGCGGGGCCAACGTCCTGACTTTC,CATSRDVGRGANVLTF
NA,TRBV11-2,TRBJ2-1,few,TGTGCCAGCAGCTTAGGGGGGGCCGGGAGAGGGACCTACAATGAGCAGTTCTTC,CASSLGGAGRGTYNEQFF
NA,TRBV6-2/TRBV6-3,TRBJ1-1,NA,TGTGCCAGCAGACCCCCCGCGCACACTGAAGCTTTCTTT,CASRPPAHTEAFF
NA,TRBV7-9,TRBJ1-5,few,TGTGCCAGCAGCAGGCAAAATCAGCCCCAGCATTTT,CASSRQNQPQHF
NA,TRBV12-3/TRBV12-4,TRBJ1-6,NA,TGTGCCAGCAGTTTGGCAGGGTACTATAATTCACCCCTCCACTTT,CASSLAGYYNSPLHF
NA,TRBV6-1,TRBJ1-5,NA,TGTGCCAGCATTGGGGGTTTTTATGGCAATCAGCCCCAGCATTTT,CASIGGFYGNQPQHF
TRBD2,TRBV28,TRBJ2-1,NA,TGTGCCAGCAGTTTCGGCCTAGCGGGAGTCAACAATGAGCAGTTCTTC,CASSFGLAGVNNEQFF
NA,TRBV19,TRBJ2-2,few,TGTGCCAGTAGTAGGGTCGGAACGAACACCGGGGAGCTGTTTTTT,CASSRVGTNTGELFF
TRBD2,TRBV27,TRBJ2-1,many,TGTGCCAGCAGACCGGGACTAGCAGTGGAGCAGTTCTTC,CASRPGLAVEQFF
TRBD1,TRBV4-3,TRBJ1-4,NA,TGCGCCAGCAGCCAAGCCCCAGGACAGGGGTACGAAAAACTGTTTTTT,CASSQAPGQGYEKLFF
NA,TRBV18,TRBJ2-3,few,TGTGCCAGCTCACCACGACCCCCCGGACTATGGATTGATACGCAGTATTTT,CASSPRPPGLWIDTQYF
TRBD2,TRBV5-4,TRBJ2-1,NA,TGTGCCAGCAGCTTGTACGGGAGGTCGGGTGGTGAGCAGTTCTTC,CASSLYGRSGGEQFF
NA,TRBV11-2,TRBJ1-1,few,TGTGCCAGCAGCTTTCGACGTGAAACTGAAGCTTTCTTT,CASSFRRETEAFF
TRBD2,TRBV6-5,TRBJ2-1,NA,TGTGCCAGCAGTTACTCTGGTCCGCTAGCGGGAGCGTATGAGCAGTTCTTC,CASSYSGPLAGAYEQFF
NA,TRBV28,TRBJ1-1,NA,TGTGCCAGCAGTTTATACGGGTACAAGAACACTGAAGCTTTCTTT,CASSLYGYKNTEAFF
NA,TRBV19,TRBJ1-3,NA,TGTGCCAGTAGGACACAGGGTTTCGCTGGAAACACCATATATTTT,CASRTQGFAGNTIYF
TRBD2,TRBV6-2/TRBV6-3,TRBJ2-3,NA,TGTGCCAGCAAAGAGATAGCGGGAGCGGGAGATACGCAGTATTTT,CASKEIAGAGDTQYF
NA,TRBV12-5,TRBJ1-3,NA,TGTGCTAGTGTCCCGAGAGGGGGGACGACTGGAAACACCATATATTTT,CASVPRGGTTGNTIYF
NA,TRBV7-2,TRBJ2-2,NA,TGTGCCAGCAGCTTAGTAAGGGATGGGGAGCTGTTTTTT,CASSLVRDGELFF
NA,TRBV20-1,TRBJ2-7,NA,TGCAGTGCGGAGGCAACCTCCTACGAGCAGTACTTC,CSAEATSYEQYF
NA,TRBV12-3/TRBV12-4,TRBJ2-1,few,TGTGCCAGCAGTTTAGGACAGCGGGCTAACTACAATGAGCAGTTCTTC,CASSLGQRANYNEQFF
NA,TRBV12-3/TRBV12-4,TRBJ1-5,NA,TGTGCCAGCAGTTCTCCCGGAAATAGCAATCAGCCCCAGCATTTT,CASSSPGNSNQPQHF
NA,TRBV20-1,TRBJ2-3,NA,TGCAGTGCTAGAGATCTTCTAGCGAACACAGATACGCAGTATTTT,CSARDLLANTDTQYF